The 19 T cell receptor beta chains reported below all come from one sample, sequenced in a study of cytotoxic CD8 clonotypes in ibrutinib-treated CLL. Only in-frame clones appear in the TCRdb table, and some are missing; sequencing was by immunoSEQ multiplex PCR. In the table there are some 130,000 clones, 85% to 95% of which are singletons. The source material was PBMCs, sampled after 12 months of ibrutinib treatment. Source of these receptors: a human donor with chronic lymphocytic leukemia.

The chain uses TRBV27 and TRBJ2-4; D may match TRBD1 or TRBD2 (5 bases each). The V gene lost 4 bases and the J gene lost 7 bases, with 20 bases spanning the gap. Germline lookup yields CDR1 MNHEY and CDR2 SMNVEV (reference sequence). The CDR3 covers 16 residues. CDR3 residues: CASSSYRDQSFNIQYF. The CDR3 coding sequence is TGTGCCAGCAGTTCGTACCGGGACCAGTCGTTCAACATTCAGTACTTC.

J is TRBJ2-7 and V is TRBV28, with a tentative D call TRBD1 (5 bases). Trimming took 6 bases from V and 1 from J, leaving 10 bases between them. This CDR3 has 13 amino acids. Germline V gene data show CDR1 as MDHEN and CDR2 as SYDVKM. CDR3 nucleotides: TGTGCCAGCAGCTCGGACACTTCCTACGAGCAGTACTTC. This encodes CASSSDTSYEQYF.

The chain uses TRBV11-3 and TRBJ2-3; TRBD2 matches 9 bases. The CDR3 runs 15 residues. Germline CDR1 and CDR2: SGHNT and YENEEA. J gave up 7 bases and V 5 bases, and 10 bases lay outside the gene matches. CDR3 nucleotides: TGTGCCAGCAGCCGGGTGACTAGCGGAGACCATACGCAGTATTTT. As protein: CASSRVTSGDHTQYF.

The V gene is TRBV7-6, the J gene TRBJ2-1; 7 nucleotides line up with TRBD2. J was trimmed by 2 bases and V by 0 bases; bases with no gene match: 1. The germline V gene encodes CDR1 SGHVS and CDR2 FNYEAQ. The CDR3 sequence is 15 residues long. The CDR3 coding sequence is TGTGCCAGCAGCTTAGCGGGAGGGGCCTACAATGAGCAGTTCTTC. Translation gives CASSLAGGAYNEQFF.

The chain uses TRBV5-1 and TRBJ1-5; 9 bases align to TRBD1. Trimming took 4 bases from V and 4 from J; bases not matched to a gene: 6. Germline values: CDR1 SGHRS, CDR2 YFSETQ. This CDR3 contains 15 residues. CDR3 DNA: TGCGCCAGCAGCCCTGGACAGGGGCTTAATCAGCCCCAGCATTTT. Its translation is CASSPGQGLNQPQHF.

The J gene is TRBJ2-3, the V gene TRBV28; TRBD1 aligns across 8 bases. The CDR3 has 15 amino acids. V trimming: 4 bases; J trimming: 2 bases; junction bases outside the gene matches: 5. Per the germline V gene, CDR1 is MDHEN and CDR2 is SYDVKM. The CDR3 region has the DNA TGTGCCAGCAGTTCGGACAGGGCTGCCACAGATACGCAGTATTTT. Its translation is CASSSDRAATDTQYF.

The chain joins TRBV5-1 to TRBJ2-5, with TRBD1 matching 7 bases. In germline, CDR1 is SGHRS, CDR2 YFSETQ. The CDR3 runs to 16 residues. The trim removed 0 bases at V and 1 base at J, leaving 6 bases unmatched. CDR3 amino acids: CASSLEGQPIQETQYF. The DNA for the CDR3 is TGCGCCAGCAGCTTGGAGGGACAGCCTATCCAAGAGACCCAGTACTTC.

This chain connects TRBV5-1 to TRBJ2-1; TRBD2 matches at 8 bases. The CDR3 is 15 amino acids. Germline CDR1 and CDR2: SGHRS and YFSETQ. J lost 8 bases, V lost 4 bases, and 11 bases had no gene match. CDR3 sequence: CASSMISGNSHEQFF. CDR3 in DNA: TGCGCCAGCAGCATGATTAGCGGGAATTCGCATGAGCAGTTCTTC.

The CDR3 spells CASSFAGAAHGYTF. In DNA, the CDR3 is TGTGCCAGCAGCTTCGCAGGGGCTGCGCATGGCTACACCTTC. The chain joins TRBV7-2 to TRBJ1-2; D may be TRBD1 (6 bases). The CDR3 runs to 14 residues. Germline assignment: CDR1 SGHTA and CDR2 FQGNSA. Trimming removed 3 bases at V and 6 bases at J, with 14 bases between.

The chain joins TRBV20-1 to TRBJ2-1, with D tentatively TRBD1 (5 bases). From germline, CDR1 is DFQATT and CDR2 SNEGSKA (reference sequence). V was pared by 7 bases and J by 10 bases, with 8 bases between. There are 9 residues in the CDR3. The CDR3 DNA reads as TGCAGTGTCCCAGGGGAGCAGTTCTTC. Translated, it gives CSVPGEQFF.

The J gene is TRBJ1-5, the V gene TRBV27; D gene ambiguous. The CDR3 is made up of 14 amino acids. Germline assignment: CDR1 MNHEY and CDR2 SMNVEV (reference sequence). The germline V and J ends were trimmed by 3 bases and 7 bases, with 13 bases remaining between them. CDR3 DNA sequence: TGTGCCAGCAGTTTGGTGAAGAGCCAACAGCCCCAGCATTTT. It is translated as CASSLVKSQQPQHF.

V and J are TRBV7-3 and TRBJ2-2; 10 bases agree with TRBD2. Germline-derived CDR1 and CDR2 are SGHTA and FQGTGA. Trimming removed 1 base from V and 4 bases from J; junction bases left unmatched: 9. This CDR3 has 18 residues. DNA for the CDR3: TGTGCCAGCAGCTTAAGAGCTAGCGGGAGTATCGGCACCGGGGAGCTGTTTTTT. This codes for CASSLRASGSIGTGELFF.

The rearrangement uses TRBV9 and TRBJ2-3; TRBD2 aligns across 13 bases. J was trimmed by 8 bases and V by 2 bases; bases with no gene match: 8. CDR3 length: 16 amino acids. CDR1 is SGDLS, CDR2 YYNGEE, per germline. In nucleotides, the CDR3 is TGTGCCAGCAGCGTCCGCGGACTAGCGGGAGAAAGTACGCAGTATTTT. Translated: CASSVRGLAGESTQYF.

This clone was counted a few times. The chain has TRBV27 and TRBJ2-1; D not resolved. The ends were cut back, 2 bases at V and 5 bases at J, with 7 bases in the middle. The CDR3 contains 13 residues. Germline CDR1 and CDR2: MNHEY and SMNVEV (reference sequence). The CDR3 is CASSLARDNEQFF. CDR3 sequence (DNA): TGTGCCAGCAGTTTAGCTCGGGACAATGAGCAGTTCTTC.

This clone was seen a single time. J is TRBJ2-5 and V is TRBV9; TRBD1 is a possible D gene (6 bases). The CDR3 is 17 amino acids. V lost 4 bases and J lost 2, with 21 bases in between. Germline V gene sequence: CDR1 SGDLS, CDR2 YYNGEE. The CDR3 is CASSQDMTGLWQETQYF. As DNA, the CDR3 is TGTGCCAGCAGCCAAGATATGACAGGATTATGGCAAGAGACCCAGTACTTC.

This clone has only a few counts. The chain is built from TRBV5-1 and TRBJ1-2; D is ambiguous. CDR3 size: 14 residues. Germline CDR1 is SGHRS and CDR2 is YFSETQ. The ends were cut back, 0 bases at V and 0 bases at J, with 6 bases in the middle. The CDR3, as DNA: TGCGCCAGCAGCTTGGAACAGCCTAACTATGGCTACACCTTC. Protein sequence: CASSLEQPNYGYTF.

This sequence joins TRBV5-1 and TRBJ2-7, with D perhaps given as TRBD1 or TRBD2 (5 bases each). Germline loops: CDR1 SGHRS, CDR2 YFSETQ. This CDR3 has 15 residues. Trimming removed 2 bases from V and 7 bases from J, with 19 bases in between. The CDR3 bases are TGCGCCAGCAGCTTCTGGGACCTCATCTCTGGGGAGCAGTACTTC. Its translation: CASSFWDLISGEQYF.

This chain connects TRBV6-5 to TRBJ2-2; 7 positions agree with TRBD1. The CDR3 contains 13 residues. CDR1 and CDR2 (germline): MNHEY, SVGAGI. Trimming cost V 4 bases and J 6 bases; bases outside gene matches: 2. The CDR3 sequence is CASSWTGPGELFF. The CDR3 nucleotides are TGTGCCAGCAGTTGGACAGGACCCGGGGAGCTGTTTTTT.

The rearrangement uses TRBV10-3 and TRBJ1-5, with 9 positions matching TRBD1. With V trimmed by 4 bases and J by 4 bases, 2 bases remained unmatched. From germline, CDR1 is ENHRY and CDR2 SYGVKD. This CDR3 spans 14 amino acids. CDR3: CAISAGQGNQPQHF. The CDR3 DNA is TGTGCCATCAGTGCCGGACAGGGGAATCAGCCCCAGCATTTT.